This T cell receptor (beta chain) was obtained from a study of CD8+CD57+ T cells in acquired aplastic anemia. Study-wide background: The mean DNA yield obtained from sorted CD4+ and CD8+ cells came to about 3.2 ug.

The template for TCR beta VDJ and CDR3 sequence profiling was genomic DNA. TCRdb recomputed calls from the reads with MiXCR, one row per CDR3 protein. This sample yields just over 450,000 distinct CDR3 sequences, of which around a third are seen a single time; under 0.95% belongs to the top ten. Patients who underwent sequencing had shown CD8+CD57+ cell expansion by flow cytometry. This clonotype was detected many times. The antigen remains unidentified. Study results and limitations: The same twenty-nine CD8+ CDR3 sequences occurred in patients and in controls.

V gave up 0 bases and J gave up 8 bases, with 5 bases separating them. The CDR3 is made up of 12 amino acids. Germline V gene lookup returns CDR1 SGDLS and CDR2 YYNGEE. What was sequenced was sorted CD4+, CD8+, or CD8+CD57+ T cells (not recorded which) from PBMCs. The chain combines TRBV9 with TRBJ2-2; no clear D. This sequence was found in a human donor with aplastic anemia. The CDR3 region is CASSVGIGELFF. In DNA, the CDR3 is TGTGCCAGCAGCGTAGGGATTGGGGAGCTGTTTTTT.